A single sample is the source of the 25 T cell receptor beta chains below, sequenced in a study of blood T cell repertoires in COVID-19. Assay: immunoSEQ multiplex PCR; the TCRdb copy retains only in-frame clones and omits some. Counted here are approximately 100,000 clones, roughly nine tenths occurring once; the ten biggest clones make up roughly 5.2%. Sequencing input: peripheral blood. The receptors here all came from a woman aged 80 or over with active COVID-19.

The rearrangement uses TRBV20-1 and TRBJ2-1, with TRBD1 matching 9 bases. CDR3 length: 14 residues. Trimming removed 3 bases from V and 7 bases from J; junction bases left unmatched: 7. CDR1 is DFQATT, CDR2 SNEGSKA, per germline (reference sequence). The CDR3 sequence: CSASPRTGANEQFF. CDR3 sequence (DNA): TGCAGTGCTAGTCCTAGGACAGGGGCTAATGAGCAGTTCTTC.

This clone was seen only once. V and J are TRBV28 and TRBJ2-3, with D possibly matching TRBD1 (5 bases). Trimming shortened V by 6 bases and J by 6 bases, and 13 bases separated the two germline ends. The CDR3 length is 13 residues. Germline CDR1 reads MDHEN; CDR2 reads SYDVKM. The CDR3 region has the DNA TGTGCCAGCAGCATTTCGACAGCGGATACGCAGTATTTT. As protein: CASSISTADTQYF.

The chain links TRBV10-3 to TRBJ2-7; tentatively, D is TRBD1 (6 bases). V shed 6 bases and J shed 3 bases, with 9 bases lying between them. The CDR3 runs to 12 residues. CDR1 and CDR2 from the germline V gene are ENHRY and SYGVKD. The CDR3, as DNA: TGTGCCATCAGCGGGACAAACTACGAGCAGTACTTC. It codes for CAISGTNYEQYF.

This rearrangement joins TRBV4-3 to TRBJ1-2; 9 bases align to TRBD1. Germline V gives CDR1 LGHNA, CDR2 YSLEER. This CDR3 has 15 residues. The ends lost 1 base at V and 4 bases at J; junction bases unmatched: 4. CDR3 sequence reads: CASSQVRTGAYGYTF. Here the CDR3 DNA reads TGCGCCAGCAGCCAAGTACGGACAGGGGCCTATGGCTACACCTTC.

The V call is TRBV19, the J call TRBJ1-5; D possibly corresponds to TRBD1 (5 bases). The CDR3 is 14 residues long. V was shortened by 3 bases and J by 4 bases, with 10 bases between the two germline ends. Germline V gene lookup returns CDR1 LNHDA and CDR2 SQIVND (reference sequence). CDR3 region: CASSIFQGNQPQHF. The CDR3 DNA reads as TGTGCCAGTAGTATCTTCCAGGGAAATCAGCCCCAGCATTTT.

The V gene is TRBV18, the J gene TRBJ2-7; D remains unclear. The CDR3 consists of 15 residues. Trimming left V 3 bases short and J 0 bases short, with 12 bases between. Germline loops: CDR1 KGHSH, CDR2 LQKENI. CDR3 nucleotide sequence: TGTGCCAGCTCACCCAACCATAGGAGCTCCTACGAGCAGTACTTC. This encodes CASSPNHRSSYEQYF. Full variable domain (remainder filled in from reference TRBV18 and TRBJ2-7): NAGVMQNPRHLVRRRGQEARLRCSPMKGHSHVYWYRQLPEEGLKFMVYLQKENIIDESGMPKERFSAEFPKEGPSILRIQQVVRGDSAAYFCASSPNHRSSYEQYFGPGTRLTVT.

Concerning this clone: This same CDR3 is encoded by further DNA sequences in the sample. The chain carries TRBV19 and TRBJ1-5, with 8 bases matching TRBD1. Unmatched junction bases numbered 6, after V lost 5 bases and J lost 6 bases. The CDR3 is 14 amino acids. Germline CDR1 and CDR2: LNHDA and SQIVND (reference sequence). The CDR3 protein is CASSSGGGVQPQHF. CDR3 nucleotide sequence: TGTGCCAGTAGTTCAGGGGGCGGCGTTCAGCCCCAGCATTTT.

This clone came up once. V gene TRBV7-3 combines with J gene TRBJ2-7; 8 bases align to TRBD2. Germline CDR1 SGHTA, CDR2 FQGTGA. V was clipped by 2 bases and J by 2 bases; unmatched bases: 5. This CDR3 has 15 residues. The CDR3 region is CASSLRREAPYEQYF. The CDR3 coding sequence is TGTGCCAGCAGCTTACGGCGGGAGGCCCCCTACGAGCAGTACTTC. Filled out from reference TRBV7-3 and TRBJ2-7, the complete variable domain reads GAGVSQTPSNKVTEKGKYVELRCDPISGHTALYWYRQSLGQGPEFLIYFQGTGAADDSGLPNDRFFAVRPEGSVSTLKIQRTERGDSAVYLCASSLRREAPYEQYFGPGTRLTVT.

The rearrangement joins TRBV10-3 to TRBJ2-5; D is unresolved. CDR1 ENHRY and CDR2 SYGVKD come from the germline V gene. V gave up 3 bases and J gave up 1 base, with 12 bases separating them. CDR3 length equals 15 residues. This chain's CDR3 is CAISELQVSQETQYF. As DNA, the CDR3 is TGTGCCATCAGTGAATTGCAGGTTTCCCAAGAGACCCAGTACTTC.

This chain links TRBV30 with TRBJ1-4; D remains unclear. Trimming cost V 2 bases and J 0 bases, with 10 bases left between them. From germline, CDR1 is GTSNPN and CDR2 SVGIG (reference sequence). The CDR3 has 15 residues. This chain's CDR3 is CAWSMQVTTNEKLFF. The CDR3 nucleotides read TGTGCCTGGAGTATGCAGGTCACAACTAATGAAAAACTGTTTTTT.

The chain joins TRBV28 to TRBJ2-7; weak D call: TRBD2 (5 bases). V was shortened by 6 bases and J by 2 bases, with 23 bases between the two germline ends. Per the germline V gene, CDR1 is MDHEN and CDR2 is SYDVKM. There are 17 residues in the CDR3. The CDR3 loop reads CASSLIVAREATYEQYF. In DNA form, the CDR3 reads TGTGCCAGCAGCCTAATCGTCGCGAGGGAAGCTACCTACGAGCAGTACTTC.

This clone has only one observation. This chain connects TRBV28 to TRBJ2-7, with TRBD1 matching over 8 bases. Germline V gives CDR1 MDHEN, CDR2 SYDVKM. V shed 0 bases and J 2 bases; nucleotides not matched to a gene: 6. The CDR3 consists of 16 residues. The CDR3: CASSLWSGQAPYEQYF. The DNA of the CDR3 is TGTGCCAGCAGTTTATGGTCGGGACAGGCTCCCTACGAGCAGTACTTC.

This chain connects TRBV6-2 or TRBV6-3 to TRBJ1-2; D is perhaps TRBD1 (5 bases). Trimming stripped 5 bases from V and 4 bases from J, with 11 bases between. Looked up from germline, CDR1 is MNHEY and CDR2 is SVGEGT. CDR3 length: 13 amino acids. CDR3 DNA sequence: TGTGCCAGCAGTCAAGGACACCTCTATGGCTACACCTTC. Translation: CASSQGHLYGYTF.

The chain uses TRBV11-2 and TRBJ2-7, with 11 bases identical to TRBD1. Trimming removed 4 bases from V and 4 bases from J; junction bases left unmatched: 3. In germline, CDR1 is SGHAT, CDR2 FQNNGV. This CDR3 has 14 amino acids. The DNA for the CDR3 is TGTGCCAGCAGCTCGGGACAGGGGGTTTACGAGCAGTACTTC. Translation gives CASSSGQGVYEQYF.

For the CDR3, the DNA is TGTGCCACCAGTGCCCCACAGGAATCTGGCTACACCTTC. Protein: CATSAPQESGYTF. The rearrangement uses TRBV24-1 and TRBJ1-2; possibly TRBD1 for D (5 bases). Germline assignment: CDR1 KGHDR and CDR2 SFDVKD. V was trimmed by 5 bases and J by 7 bases, leaving 13 bases between them. This CDR3 is 13 amino acids long.

This clone was found once. The gene calls are TRBV28 and TRBJ1-3; D perhaps matches TRBD1 (5 bases). The germline V gene encodes CDR1 MDHEN and CDR2 SYDVKM. The CDR3 has 16 residues. The V gene lost 7 bases and the J gene lost 0 bases, with 16 bases spanning the gap. CDR3: CASIPGGELSGNTIYF. The CDR3 DNA is TGTGCCAGCATCCCTGGGGGGGAACTCTCTGGAAACACCATATATTTT.

This chain uses TRBV7-2 with TRBJ2-7, with 9 bases lining up with TRBD1. The germline V gene has CDR1 SGHTA and CDR2 FQGNSA. The CDR3 is 16 residues long. J was trimmed by 6 bases and V by 8 bases; bases with no gene match: 17. The CDR3: CASAADTDRGLSEQYF. CDR3 sequence (DNA): TGTGCCAGCGCAGCCGACACGGACAGGGGTCTGAGCGAGCAGTACTTC.

The V gene is TRBV10-3, the J gene TRBJ2-7, with 11 positions matching TRBD2. V lost 6 bases to trimming and J lost 7 bases; unmatched junction nucleotides: 17. Germline V gene data show CDR1 as ENHRY and CDR2 as SYGVKD. The CDR3 length is 17 residues. The DNA for the CDR3 is TGTGCCATCAGCGAAAATAGCGGGAGGGCCTCAGGGGGAGAGCAGTACTTC. Translated: CAISENSGRASGGEQYF.

This chain links TRBV28 with TRBJ2-1, with D perhaps matching TRBD1 (6 bases). The CDR3 consists of 16 residues. CDR1 MDHEN and CDR2 SYDVKM come from the germline V gene. Trimming cost V 3 bases and J 9 bases, with 21 bases left between them. DNA of the CDR3: TGTGCCAGCAGTTTTACCCTCCAGGGGTTCAGGGGTGAGCAGTTCTTC. As protein: CASSFTLQGFRGEQFF.

This clone has only a few counts. The chain links TRBV28 to TRBJ2-5; the D gene is possibly TRBD1 (6 bases). V was trimmed by 6 bases and J by 5 bases, leaving 16 bases between them. Germline V gene sequence: CDR1 MDHEN, CDR2 SYDVKM. CDR3 length: 14 residues. This CDR3 reads CASRGHRARETQYF. CDR3 nucleotides: TGTGCCAGCAGGGGACACCGGGCACGGGAGACCCAGTACTTC.

The chain joins TRBV28 to TRBJ2-1; D perhaps matches TRBD2 (6 bases). Trimming cost V 5 bases and J 1 base, with 9 bases left between them. The CDR3 length is 14 residues. Looked up from germline, CDR1 is MDHEN and CDR2 is SYDVKM. The CDR3 bases are TGTGCCAGCAGTAGACTAGTTTCCTACAATGAGCAGTTCTTC. Residues: CASSRLVSYNEQFF.

The chain links TRBV28 to TRBJ1-5, with 7 bases that match TRBD1. The CDR3 contains 15 residues. Germline V lookup: CDR1 MDHEN, CDR2 SYDVKM. V was pared by 5 bases and J by 2 bases, with 6 bases of the junction left unmatched. In DNA form, the CDR3 reads TGTGCCAGCAGTCCGACAGGGCTTGGCAATCAGCCCCAGCATTTT. It is translated as CASSPTGLGNQPQHF.

This clone has just one count. The rearrangement links TRBV15 to TRBJ2-5; D perhaps matches TRBD2 (6 bases). V was trimmed by 0 bases and J by 5 bases, leaving 19 bases between them. From germline, CDR1 is LNHNV and CDR2 YYDKDF (reference sequence). The CDR3 is made up of 17 amino acids. As DNA, the CDR3 is TGTGCCACCAGCAGAGAGCTCCTTGGGGGTGCGGGGGAGACCCAGTACTTC. Encoded protein: CATSRELLGGAGETQYF. Drawing the rest from reference TRBV15 and TRBJ2-5, the complete variable domain is DAMVIQNPRYQVTQFGKPVTLSCSQTLNHNVMYWYQQKSSQAPKLLFHYYDKDFNNEADTPDNFQSRRPNTSFCFLDIRSPGLGDTAMYLCATSRELLGGAGETQYFGPGTRLLVL.

This clone came up once. V gene TRBV12-3 or TRBV12-4 combines with J gene TRBJ2-2, with 10 bases fitting TRBD2. The CDR3 sequence is 13 residues long. The V and J ends lost 10 bases and 3 bases, in that order; junction bases with no gene match: 2. The CDR3 loop reads CATGTSDTGELFF. In DNA form, the CDR3 reads TGTGCCACTGGGACTAGCGACACCGGGGAGCTGTTTTTT.

V and J are TRBV6-2 or TRBV6-3 and TRBJ1-1, with 7 positions matching TRBD1. Germline-derived CDR1 and CDR2 are MNHEY and SVGEGT. This CDR3 region has 14 residues. Trimming took 5 bases from V and 5 from J; bases not matched to a gene: 8. The CDR3 DNA reads as TGTGCCAGCAGTGCCCACGACAGGGTTACTGAAGCTTTCTTT. It translates to CASSAHDRVTEAFF.